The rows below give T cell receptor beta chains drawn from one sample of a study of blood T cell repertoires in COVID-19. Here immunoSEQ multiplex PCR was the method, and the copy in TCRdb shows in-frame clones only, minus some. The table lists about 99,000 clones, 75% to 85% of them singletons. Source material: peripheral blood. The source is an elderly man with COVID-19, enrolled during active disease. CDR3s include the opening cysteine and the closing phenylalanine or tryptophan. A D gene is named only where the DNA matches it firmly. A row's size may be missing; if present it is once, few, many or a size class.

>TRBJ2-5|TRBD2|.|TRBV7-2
TGTGCCAGCAGCGCCGGGACTAGCGGGGGGGCGAAGACCCAGTACTTC
CASSAGTSGGAKTQYF
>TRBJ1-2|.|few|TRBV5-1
TGCGCCAGCAGCTTTGGTACGGGATTGGCCTATGGCTACACCTTC
CASSFGTGLAYGYTF
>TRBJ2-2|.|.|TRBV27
TGTGCCAGCACAAGAGGCCACCGGGGAGCTGTTTTT
CASTRGHRGAVF
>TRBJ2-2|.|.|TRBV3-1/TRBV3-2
TGTGCCAGCAGCCGCACTGGGCTTGACACCGGGGAGCTGTTTTTT
CASSRTGLDTGELFF
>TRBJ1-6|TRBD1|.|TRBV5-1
TGCGCCAGCAGCCTGGTTTCCCTCGGACAGGGGTATAATTCACCCCTCCACTTT
CASSLVSLGQGYNSPLHF
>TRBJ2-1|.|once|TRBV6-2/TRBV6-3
TGTGCCAGCAGTAGGGCGGGGAAGTCTTACAATGAGCAGTTCTTC
CASSRAGKSYNEQFF
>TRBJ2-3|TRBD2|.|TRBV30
TGTGCCTGGAGTTCGACTAGCGGGAGGACAGATACGCAGTATTTT
CAWSSTSGRTDTQYF
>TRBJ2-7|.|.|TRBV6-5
TGTGCCAGCAGCTACAGGGACACCTACGAGCAGTACTTC
CASSYRDTYEQYF
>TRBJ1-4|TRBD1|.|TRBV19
TGTGCCAGTACTCGACAGGGGCTTAATGAAAAACTGTTTTTT
CASTRQGLNEKLFF
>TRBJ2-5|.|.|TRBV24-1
TGTGCCACCAGTGGGGGGATGTGGGGGCTAGGTACGGAGACCCAGTACTTC
CATSGGMWGLGTETQYF
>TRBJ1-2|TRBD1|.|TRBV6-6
TGTGCCAGCAGTTTAACAGGGGACGGTGGCTACACCTTC
CASSLTGDGGYTF
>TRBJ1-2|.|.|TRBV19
TGTGCCAGTAGTATAGAACAAGCTAACTATGGCTACACCTTC
CASSIEQANYGYTF
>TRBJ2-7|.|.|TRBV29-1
TGCAGCGTTGCCGGGACAAACTACGAGCAGTACTTC
CSVAGTNYEQYF
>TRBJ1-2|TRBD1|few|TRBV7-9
TGTGCCAGCAGCTCGACAGGGGGCGGTGGCTACACCTTC
CASSSTGGGGYTF
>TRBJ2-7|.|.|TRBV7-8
TGTGCCAGCGGAGCGGTGGGGTACGAGCAGTACTTC
CASGAVGYEQYF
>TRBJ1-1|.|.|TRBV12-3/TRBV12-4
TGTGCCAGCAGTTGGGCAAAGAACACTGAAGCTTTCTTT
CASSWAKNTEAFF
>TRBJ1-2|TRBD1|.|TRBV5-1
TGCGCCAGCAGCTACGGACAGGGCTATGGCTACACCTTC
CASSYGQGYGYTF
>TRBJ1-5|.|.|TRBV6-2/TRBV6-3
TGTGCCAGCAGTTACGAGGGTACGGGAGATCAGCCCCAGCATTTT
CASSYEGTGDQPQHF
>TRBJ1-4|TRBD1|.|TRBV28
TGTGCCAGCAGTTTTACAGGGGGCTCGGCTAATGAAAAACTGTTTTTT
CASSFTGGSANEKLFF
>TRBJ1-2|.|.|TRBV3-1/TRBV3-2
TGTGCCAGCAGCCAAGACCCCCCCAGGGCTCAGATGGCCGGCTACACCTTC
CASSQDPPRAQMAGYTF
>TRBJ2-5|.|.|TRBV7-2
TGCTCATGTTCGGTTGGGCGCCTGGGAGAGACCCAGTACTTC
CSCSVGRLGETQYF
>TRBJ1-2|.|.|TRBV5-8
TGTGCCAGCAGCTTGTCAGGGACAAATGGCTACACCTTC
CASSLSGTNGYTF
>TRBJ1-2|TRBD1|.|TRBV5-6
TGTGCCAGCAGCACGACAGGGAGCTCCTATGGCTACACCTTC
CASSTTGSSYGYTF
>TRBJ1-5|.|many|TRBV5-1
TGCGCCAGTTCCCAGGACTCTAGCAATCAGCCCCAGCATTTT
CASSQDSSNQPQHF
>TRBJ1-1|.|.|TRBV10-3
TGTGCCATCAGTGATGGCCAGGGGAACACTGAAGCTTTCTTT
CAISDGQGNTEAFF
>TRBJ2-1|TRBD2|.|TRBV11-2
TGTGCCAGCAGCTTTGGACTAGCGGGAGGCCCGCCGGGCGAGCAGTTCTTC
CASSFGLAGGPPGEQFF
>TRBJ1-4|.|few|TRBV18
TGTGCCAGCTCACTTAAGCAGGGTGCAACTAATGAAAAACTGTTTTTT
CASSLKQGATNEKLFF
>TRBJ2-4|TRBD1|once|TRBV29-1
TGCAGCGTCGCCATACTACTCGGGACAGGGGAGGCTAGGTCGTACTTC
CSVAILLGTGEARSYF
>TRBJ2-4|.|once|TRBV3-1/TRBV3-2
TGTGCCAGCAGCCCGTCAGGGACCAAAAACATTCAGTACTTC
CASSPSGTKNIQYF
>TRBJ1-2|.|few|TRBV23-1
TGCGCCAGCAGTCGTAACAGTCTTGGTTACACCTTC
CASSRNSLGYTF
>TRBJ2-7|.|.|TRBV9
TGTGCCAGCAGCGTAGACGCAGCTAGTATCAGAGAGCAGTACTTC
CASSVDAASIREQYF
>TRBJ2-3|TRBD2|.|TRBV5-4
TGTGCCAGCAGCTTAGGGCTAGCGGGGCTCACAGATACGCAGTATTTT
CASSLGLAGLTDTQYF
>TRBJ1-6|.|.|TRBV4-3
TGCGCCAGCAGCCAAGATCAGCACAGCTCAGGGTCACCCCTCCACTTT
CASSQDQHSSGSPLHF
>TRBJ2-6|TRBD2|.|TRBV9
TGTGCCAGCAGCGTAGAGGCCGGGGGGGCCGCTGGGGCCAACGTCCTGACTTTC
CASSVEAGGAAGANVLTF
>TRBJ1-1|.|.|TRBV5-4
TGTGCCAGCAGCTTGGGAGCGGGATACACTGAAGCTTTCTTT
CASSLGAGYTEAFF
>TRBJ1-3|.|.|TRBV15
TGTGCCACCAGCATAACCGGGACACGTGGCTCTGGAAACACCATATATTTT
CATSITGTRGSGNTIYF
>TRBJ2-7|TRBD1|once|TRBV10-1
TGCGCCAGCAGTGAGCTCCGGGACAGTGACGAGCAGTACTTC
CASSELRDSDEQYF
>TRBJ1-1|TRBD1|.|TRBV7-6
TGTGCCAGCAGCCCTCAACAGGGGACGGTCGCTGAAGCTTTCTTT
CASSPQQGTVAEAFF
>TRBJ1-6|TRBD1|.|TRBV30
TGTGCCTGGAGTGTTGGACAGGCCTATAATTCACCCCTCCACTTT
CAWSVGQAYNSPLHF
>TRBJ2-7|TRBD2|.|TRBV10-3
TGTGCCATCAGTGTCAGCGGGAGGCCCCACGAGCAGTACTTC
CAISVSGRPHEQYF
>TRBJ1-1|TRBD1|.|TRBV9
TGTGCCAGCAGCGTAGATGGACAGGGAGGGATTTCTGAAGCTTTCTTT
CASSVDGQGGISEAFF
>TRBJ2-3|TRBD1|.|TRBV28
TGTGCCAGCAGTTTCCTCGGCAGGGGGCAGGCAGATACGCAGTATTTT
CASSFLGRGQADTQYF
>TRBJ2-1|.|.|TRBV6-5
TGTGCCAGCAGCAGGGCGGGGAGTTTTGGTGAGCAGTTCTTC
CASSRAGSFGEQFF
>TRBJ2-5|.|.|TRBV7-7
TGTGCCAGCAGCTTAGACGGCGGGTCGCAAGAGACCCAGTACTTC
CASSLDGGSQETQYF
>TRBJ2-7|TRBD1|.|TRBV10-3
TGTGCCATCAGTTTGGACAGGGACCCTCCCTACGAGCAGTACTTC
CAISLDRDPPYEQYF
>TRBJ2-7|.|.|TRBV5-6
TGTGCCAGCAGCCTGCAGGGGCTTGCCTACGAGCAGTACTTC
CASSLQGLAYEQYF